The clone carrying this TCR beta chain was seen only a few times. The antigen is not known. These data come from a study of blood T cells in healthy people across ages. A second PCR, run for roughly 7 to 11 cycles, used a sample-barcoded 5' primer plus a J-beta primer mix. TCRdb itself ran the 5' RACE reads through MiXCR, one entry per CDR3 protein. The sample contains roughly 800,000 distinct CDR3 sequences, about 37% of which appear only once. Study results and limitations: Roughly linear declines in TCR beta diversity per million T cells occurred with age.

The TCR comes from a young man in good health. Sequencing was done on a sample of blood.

CDR3 protein: CASSLPGTGGSYNEQFF. The CDR3 DNA reads TGTGCCAGCAGCCTGCCCGGGACAGGGGGATCCTACAATGAGCAGTTCTTC. V and J are TRBV12-3 or TRBV12-4 and TRBJ2-1; 11 nucleotides align to TRBD1. V was clipped by 6 bases and J by 1 base; unmatched bases: 8. This CDR3 is 17 amino acids long.